This is a list of T cell receptor beta chains from one sample in a study of cytomegalovirus exposure and HLA in healthy donors. Generated by immunoSEQ multiplex PCR, the TCRdb table keeps only in-frame clones and is missing some. The table shows a few hundred thousand clones, with roughly 89% occurring only once. The sequencing sample was made of PBMCs. These receptors all stem from a woman under 30 in good health and CMV-seronegative. Each CDR3 is given with its conserved first and last residue. The order of the fields is D gene, clone size, V gene, CDR3 length, J gene, CDR3 protein, CDR3 DNA. D genes are given only for firm matches. Clone size is not always given. Where it is, it says once, few, many or a class for expanded clones.

>TRBD2|NA|TRBV19|15|TRBJ2-1
CASSSSSGGNNEQFF
TGTGCCAGTAGTTCCTCTAGCGGGGGGAACAATGAGCAGTTCTTC
>TRBD1|NA|TRBV29-1|13|TRBJ1-1
CSATGEMNTEAFF
TGCAGCGCCACAGGGGAGATGAACACTGAAGCTTTCTTT
>NA|NA|TRBV5-4|13|TRBJ1-1
CASSVTGPTEAFF
TGTGCCAGCAGCGTAACAGGGCCCACTGAAGCTTTCTTT
>TRBD2|NA|TRBV5-1|16|TRBJ2-3
CASSLALAGGIDTQYF
TGCGCCAGCAGCTTGGCGCTAGCGGGGGGGATAGATACGCAGTATTTT
>TRBD1|NA|TRBV5-6|14|TRBJ1-4
CASSRDRGNEKLFF
TGTGCCAGCAGCAGGGACAGGGGGAATGAAAAACTGTTTTTT
>TRBD2|NA|TRBV14|15|TRBJ2-3
CASSQRGASTDTQYF
TGTGCCAGCAGCCAGCGGGGGGCTAGCACAGATACGCAGTATTTT
>TRBD2|NA|TRBV6-6|16|TRBJ2-4
CASSSGGLGFKNIQYF
TGTGCCAGCAGTTCGGGAGGATTGGGTTTCAAAAACATTCAGTACTTC
>TRBD1|NA|TRBV18|14|TRBJ2-7
CASSPQDRGYEQYF
TGTGCCAGCTCACCACAAGACAGGGGCTACGAGCAGTACTTC
>TRBD1|NA|TRBV15|15|TRBJ1-6
CATSRGQGGSSPLHF
TGTGCCACCAGCAGAGGACAGGGAGGCAGTTCACCCCTCCACTTT
>NA|once|TRBV6-5|11|TRBJ2-7
CASSIEAEQYF
TGTGCCAGCTCCATAGAGGCCGAGCAGTACTTC
>NA|NA|TRBV7-9|15|TRBJ2-7
CASSERTARVYEQYF
TGTGCCAGCAGCGAGAGGACAGCAAGAGTCTACGAGCAGTACTTC
>NA|NA|TRBV28|14|TRBJ1-5
CASSFYRQDQPQHF
TGTGCCAGCAGTTTCTACAGACAGGATCAGCCCCAGCATTTT
>NA|NA|TRBV6-5|14|TRBJ2-5
CASSYSFRRETQYF
TGTGCCAGCAGTTACTCGTTCCGGAGGGAGACCCAGTACTTC
>TRBD2|NA|TRBV4-2|13|TRBJ2-1
CASSQDLGGEQFF
TGTGCCAGCAGCCAAGATCTGGGAGGGGAGCAGTTCTTC
>TRBD1|NA|TRBV5-4|14|TRBJ2-1
CATRRTGGADEQFF
TGTGCCACCCGGCGGACAGGGGGCGCGGATGAGCAGTTCTTC
>NA|once|TRBV6-5|13|TRBJ2-7
CASSLTPTDEQYF
TGTGCCAGCTCACTGACTCCCACGGACGAGCAGTACTTC
>TRBD2|NA|TRBV27|15|TRBJ2-1
CASSLALAGGDEQFF
TGTGCCAGCAGTTTGGCACTAGCGGGGGGGGATGAGCAGTTCTTC
>TRBD1|NA|TRBV18|14|TRBJ1-5
CASSPTGGDQPQHF
TGTGCCAGCTCACCAACAGGGGGCGATCAGCCCCAGCATTTT
>NA|NA|TRBV7-8|15|TRBJ1-4
CASRGGPGANEKLFF
TGTGCCAGCAGGGGGGGTCCGGGTGCTAATGAAAAACTGTTTTTT
>NA|NA|TRBV5-1|13|TRBJ2-3
CASRGRGTDTQYF
TGCGCCAGCCGCGGCAGGGGAACAGATACGCAGTATTTT
>TRBD1|NA|TRBV6-1|17|TRBJ1-6
CASSGRQGGVIGSPLHF
TGTGCCAGCAGTGGGAGACAGGGGGGAGTAATTGGTTCACCCCTCCACTTT
>NA|NA|TRBV28|14|TRBJ2-4
CATTQGVGKNIQYF
TGTGCCACCACACAGGGCGTTGGCAAAAACATTCAGTACTTC